Included here is one T cell receptor (beta chain) sequence, with context. Its antigen is not known. Only in-frame clones appear in the TCRdb table, and some are missing; sequencing was by immunoSEQ multiplex PCR. Of 2 million to 2.5 million clones in the sample, less than 95% were seen once. The record originates from a study of shared clonotypes between healthy human individuals. As for the study in general: CD4 naive and memory got three plates each, CD8 naive two, CD8 memory one. Whole-study results and caveats: Some clonotypes were shared by all four sorted-subset donors, while others were not shared. The non-shared ones had lower generation probabilities than the shared ones.

The CDR3 length is 18 residues. Germline V gene sequence: CDR1 SEHNR, CDR2 FQNEAQ (reference sequence). V was pared by 4 bases and J by 0 bases, with 9 bases of the junction left unmatched. Sequencing was carried out using naive CD4+ T cells from PBMCs. Subset in this sample: CD45RA+ positively selected. The chain recombines TRBV7-9 with TRBJ2-6, with TRBD2 identical over 7 bases. This sequence was found in a man in his late teens or twenties in good health. Some clones in this sample may be carry-over from other donors' samples. The CDR3 sequence is CASSSLRGFRSGANVLTF. The CDR3 bases are TGTGCCAGCAGCTCACTGCGGGGGTTCCGCTCTGGGGCCAACGTCCTGACTTTC.